Here is one T cell receptor (beta chain) with its context. Its antigen is currently unknown. This specimen comes from a study of CXCR3-negative and CXCR3-positive naive CD8 T cells. Researchers prepared the TRB cDNA libraries using 5' RACE with UMI labels. After re-calling the 5' RACE reads, TCRdb lists one entry per CDR3 protein, DNA absent. Seen in this sample are 50,000 to 60,000 distinct CDR3 sequences; the ten most common clones hold around 0.5%. Notes on the study in general: The study found more hydrophobic TRB CDR3s in CXCR3-positive naive cells than in CXCR3-negative naive cells.

Sequencing input: naive CXCR3+ CD8+ T cells from blood. This sample's subset: CD45RO-CCR7+CD27+CD95- naive CD8+ T cells expressing CXCR3 (TNR3+). This receptor was identified in a human donor in good health. Some clones in this sample may be carry-over from other donors' samples.

CDR3: CASSLMRAYRVSYNEQFF. J is TRBJ2-1 and V is TRBV28; absent DNA, TCRdb's TRBD2 call cannot be checked. CDR3 length: 18 residues. Germline loops: CDR1 MDHEN, CDR2 SYDVKM.